This paragraph covers one T cell receptor (beta chain) sequence. A few counts support this clonotype. There is no known antigen for this receptor. No much larger clone exists at a distance of one base, and base qualities are not known. Reading the germline V gene gives CDR1 SGHTA and CDR2 FQGNSA. The CDR3 holds 15 amino acids from the cysteine to the phenylalanine. The read is trimmed to its CDR3 DNA, 45 bases read in frame from base 1. Relative to germline, V is 0 bases shorter and J is 1 base shorter, with 9 bases between their ends. Genomic DNA extracted from peripheral blood, rather than sorted cells or RNA, was used as the source for amplification of TCR beta rearrangements. The sample originates from a study of T cell repertoires in aging, cancer and after chemotherapy (dated by TCRdb to about 2019). Regarding the research as a whole: Donors were distributed across six age groups ranging from 30 or younger to 70 or older, with at least three individuals included per group. Paired pre- and post-chemotherapy samples in the hematological group came from chronic lymphocytic leukemia patients treated with fludarabine- or bendamustine-based regimens. The complete dataset included approximately 10 million TCR reads. To look at immunoaging and at how T cells reconstitute after chemotherapy, the study profiled TCR beta repertoires in peripheral blood from both healthy donors and cancer patients. Alongside approximately 95 healthy donors serving as a reference group, the cohort included 218 cancer patients, of whom more than 85 had hematological cancers and 120 to 130 had solid cancers. The research as a whole found: Compared with age-matched healthy donors, untreated patients with either hematological or solid cancers had significantly lower TCR diversity in the blood along with higher clonality. In healthy donors, the decline in TCR diversity with age was mainly explained by loss of richness, whereas in cancer patients loss of evenness was also found to contribute. In both cancer cohorts, median generation probability rose over the chemotherapy interval, which suggests that the repertoire was reconstituted through rebound thymic output. Hematological cancer patients had lymphoid organ infiltration, which may itself impair thymic emigration or peripheral T cell expansion. It was noted by the authors that conclusions about immunological memory after chemotherapy cannot be drawn from the repertoire data.

Rearranged TRB sequences spanning V, D and J segments were amplified in a multiplex touch-down PCR with a mixed TRB-A/B primer pool. Illumina adapters and sample indices were attached to the amplicons in two consecutive PCR reactions using Phusion HS II polymerase. Amplicons were gel-purified with the NucleoSpin Gel and PCR Clean-up kit, then checked with Qubit and an Agilent 2100 Bioanalyzer. The libraries were sequenced on an Illumina MiSeq with 600-cycle, single-indexed, paired-end runs. The study's own analysis went as follows. MiXCR versions 2.12 and 3.0.5 were used to process TRB sequences. A clone was defined as each unique CDR3 nucleotide sequence, and only productive sequences supported by at least two reads were kept. Shannon diversity, evenness, clonality (one minus evenness), and alpha-parameterized diversity profiles from alpha 0 to 5 were included as repertoire metrics. The IGoR algorithm was used to compute generation probabilities of clones in paired pre- and post-chemotherapy samples. TCRdb reanalyzed the raw reads on its own, using fastp at Q25 for trimming and MiXCR for clone calling, and kept in-frame beta chains. All rows with the same CDR3 protein become a single entry with the most common DNA and genes. TCRdb, rather than the study authors, made the V and J calls. The sample yields under 8,500 distinct CDR3 sequences; approximately 31% were counted once. The leading ten clones occupy 8.3% of the sample.

Sequencing was done on a sample of blood. The sequence was collected from a human donor with a blood cancer. This chain joins TRBV7-2 to TRBJ2-5; the D gene could be TRBD1 or TRBD2, each one agreeing over 5 bases. The nucleotide sequence is TGTGCCAGCAGCTTAGCGGGGGTTCCCCAAGAGACCCAGTACTTC. Its protein product is CASSLAGVPQETQYF.